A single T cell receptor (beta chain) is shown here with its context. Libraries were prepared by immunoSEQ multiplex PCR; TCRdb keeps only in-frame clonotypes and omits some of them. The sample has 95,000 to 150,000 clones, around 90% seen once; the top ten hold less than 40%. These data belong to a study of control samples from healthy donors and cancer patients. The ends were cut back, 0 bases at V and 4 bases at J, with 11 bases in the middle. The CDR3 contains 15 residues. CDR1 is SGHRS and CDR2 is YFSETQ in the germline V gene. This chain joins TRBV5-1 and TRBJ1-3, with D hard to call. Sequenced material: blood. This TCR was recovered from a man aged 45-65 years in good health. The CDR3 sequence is CASSLEVSFGNTIYF. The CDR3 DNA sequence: TGCGCCAGCAGCTTGGAGGTCAGCTTCGGAAACACCATATATTTT.